The sequence of this TCR beta chain was determined in a study of CD8 T cells in Susac syndrome. The authors sequenced TCR beta from blood CD8+ and CD4+ T cells. The diagnostic criteria were recently defined, and patients with Susac syndrome met them for definite or probable disease. This CDR3 region has 15 residues. The junction had 9 bases not matched to a gene; V was cut back by 5 bases and J by 7 bases. Germline V lookup: CDR1 LNHDA, CDR2 SQIVND (reference sequence). Reverse transcription of roughly 0.5 to 1 ug RNA was performed with random hexamers. TCRdb fed the immunoSEQ multiplex PCR reads into MiXCR, producing one record per CDR3 protein. The repertoire holds 150,000 to 200,000 distinct CDR3 sequences, with about 91% as singletons. Regarding the study as a whole: The TCR sequencing and HLA analysis in the study involved a relatively small number of individuals, as the study acknowledged.

Turning to this clonotype: Its cognate antigen is unknown.

The receptor was isolated from a human donor with Susac syndrome. The chain couples TRBV19 to TRBJ1-5; 9 positions agree with TRBD1. Specimen: CD4+ T cells from PBMCs. CDR3 region: CASSSPGTGIQPQHF. CDR3 DNA sequence: TGTGCCAGTAGTTCGCCCGGGACAGGGATCCAGCCCCAGCATTTT.